This T cell receptor beta chain was identified during a study of blood T cell repertoires in COVID-19. Study overall: The study drew acute and convalescent COVID-19 samples from the United States, Italy and Spain. Nucleic acid was either cDNA or gDNA, and it came from T cells, B-cell-depleted T cells, or PBMCs.

Original data processing: Amplification with reference gene primers provided the estimates of nucleated cell counts. Profiled with immunoSEQ multiplex PCR; TCRdb holds only in-frame clones, not every one. D and trimming were read from the DNA, whereas the V and J calls and clone size are those reported in that table. The sample lists approximately 290,000 clones, about 85% occurring once. The CDR3 loop spans 13 amino acids. V was shortened by 6 bases and J by 3 bases, with 8 bases between the two germline ends. Germline lookup yields CDR1 SGHTA and CDR2 FQGNSA. Patients from Seattle were sampled longitudinally, starting during active infection.

The sequence was collected from a human donor with COVID-19, enrolled during active disease. The donor label of this sample is uncertain. The chain combines TRBV7-2 with TRBJ2-2; D not certain. The sequenced sample consisted of peripheral blood. CDR3 DNA sequence: TGTGCCAGCAGTGAGATTTACACCGGGGAGCTGTTTTTT. This sequence encodes CASSEIYTGELFF.